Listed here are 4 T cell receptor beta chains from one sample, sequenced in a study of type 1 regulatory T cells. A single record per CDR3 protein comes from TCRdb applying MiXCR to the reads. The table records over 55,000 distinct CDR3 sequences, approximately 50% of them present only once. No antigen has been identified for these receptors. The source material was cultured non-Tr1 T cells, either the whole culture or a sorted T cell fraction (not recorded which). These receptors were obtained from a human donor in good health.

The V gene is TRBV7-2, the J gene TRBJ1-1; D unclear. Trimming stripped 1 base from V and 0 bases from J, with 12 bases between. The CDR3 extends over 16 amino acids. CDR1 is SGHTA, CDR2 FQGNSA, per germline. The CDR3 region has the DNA TGTGCCAGCAGCTTAGTTTCCAGGAAAATGAACACTGAAGCTTTCTTT. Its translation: CASSLVSRKMNTEAFF.

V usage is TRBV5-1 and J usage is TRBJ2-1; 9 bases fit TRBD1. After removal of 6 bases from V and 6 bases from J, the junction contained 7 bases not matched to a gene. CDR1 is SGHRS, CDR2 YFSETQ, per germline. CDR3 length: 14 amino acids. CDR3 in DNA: TGCGCCAGCACCTGGACAGGGGAGGGCAATGAGCAGTTCTTC. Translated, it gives CASTWTGEGNEQFF.

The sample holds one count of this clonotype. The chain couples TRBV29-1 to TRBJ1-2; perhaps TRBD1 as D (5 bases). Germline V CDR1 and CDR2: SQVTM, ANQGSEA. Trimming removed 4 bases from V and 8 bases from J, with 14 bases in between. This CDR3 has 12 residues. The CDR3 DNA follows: TGCAGCGTTGTGTGGACGGGGGTAGGCTACACCTTC. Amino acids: CSVVWTGVGYTF.

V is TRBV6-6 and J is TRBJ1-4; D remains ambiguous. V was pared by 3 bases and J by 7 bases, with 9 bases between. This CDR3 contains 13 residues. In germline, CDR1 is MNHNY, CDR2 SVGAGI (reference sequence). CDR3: CASSYLRAEKLFF. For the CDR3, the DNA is TGTGCCAGCAGTTATCTGAGGGCTGAAAAACTGTTTTTT.